These T cell receptor beta chains were read from a single sample in a study of cytomegalovirus exposure and HLA in healthy donors. Here immunoSEQ multiplex PCR was the method, and the copy in TCRdb shows in-frame clones only, minus some. The sample has about 130,000 clones, approximately 70% seen once. Sequenced input: PBMCs. These receptors were collected from a woman in her fifties or sixties in good health and CMV-seropositive. Both conserved end residues are part of each CDR3.

>TRBJ2-5|TRBV27
CASRGTGARETQYF
>TRBJ1-1|TRBV6-1
CASTRSNVNTEAFF
>TRBJ2-3|TRBV5-1
CASRDRGTDTQYF
>TRBJ1-5|TRBV19
CASTTGGNQPQHF
>TRBJ2-2|TRBV2
CASSEARGMGELFF
>TRBJ1-4|TRBV11-2
CASSSWRQGSREKLFF
>TRBJ1-1|TRBV19
CASSAPTGGTNTEAFF
>TRBJ2-5|TRBV7-9
CASSPTGRGETQYF
>TRBJ2-3|TRBV29-1
CSVDRAGSDTQYF
>TRBJ2-3|TRBV19
CASSPGLGPQYF
>TRBJ2-5|TRBV6-4
CASSETSVETQYF
>TRBJ2-1|TRBV5-1
CASSFWTSGSPYNEQFF
>TRBJ2-7|TRBV5-1
CASSLFNGRAHEQYF
>TRBJ1-1|TRBV19
CASSMEGIHTEAFF
>TRBJ2-7|TRBV9
CASSVDQFSYEQYF
>TRBJ1-1|TRBV5-1
CASSLVASGTEAFF
>TRBJ1-1|TRBV10-1
CASSESRGTEAFF
>TRBJ2-7|TRBV9
CASSPSGQGNEQYF
>TRBJ2-7|TRBV2
CASRRDRGPYEQYF
>TRBJ2-7|TRBV11-2
CASSADIGEQYF
>TRBJ1-2|TRBV28
CASSLQGAYYTF
>TRBJ1-1|TRBV5-5
CASSLFGGGTEAFF
>TRBJ2-3|TRBV4-1
CASSLGLADVDTQYF
>TRBJ1-1|TRBV27
CASRWGDMNTEAFF
>TRBJ2-5|TRBV2
CASKGLAVGGTQYF
>TRBJ1-5|TRBV19
CASRPTGSDQPQHF
>TRBJ1-1|TRBV27
CASSSHYREQTEAFF
>TRBJ2-1|TRBV14
CASSQDGRTDYNEQFF
>TRBJ1-2|TRBV6-5
CASSSGGYGYTF
>TRBJ2-1|TRBV28
CASTEGLAGVGNEQFF
>TRBJ1-1|TRBV5-1
CASSMVGARDEAFF
>TRBJ2-3|TRBV2
CAVQSGLAATDTQYF
>TRBJ2-7|TRBV15
CATSAGDSGVSYEQYF
>TRBJ1-1|TRBV15
CATSRDRTGNTEAFF
>TRBJ2-7|TRBV5-4
CASSPGGGTTYEQYF
>TRBJ2-1|TRBV5-1
CASSEVGDTTNEQFF
>TRBJ1-2|TRBV9
CASSVDPGLGGGYTF
>TRBJ1-6|TRBV2
CASSERHLQALHF
>TRBJ1-1|TRBV6-5
CASSRNTEAFF
>TRBJ1-2|TRBV27
CASSPGQGANNGYTF
>TRBJ2-3|TRBV9
CASSVGQGLTDTQYF
>TRBJ1-2|TRBV28
CASSLSGQAYGDGYTF
>TRBJ2-5|TRBV2
CASSEQGIRETQYF
>TRBJ2-7|TRBV5-4
CASSLGGGRGPYEQYF
>TRBJ1-4|TRBV28
CASSLFGGGTNEKLFF
>TRBJ2-7|TRBV5-8
CASSLLGGPYEQYF
>TRBJ2-2|TRBV4-2
CASSQDRLAGVGGELFF
>TRBJ1-1|TRBV19
CASSKDMNTEAFF
>TRBJ2-3|TRBV18
CASSPAGASGRGDTQYF
>TRBJ1-2|TRBV6-5
CASSGPTVNYGYTF
>TRBJ1-1|TRBV7-6
CASSPLGGGTEAFF
>TRBJ2-2|TRBV5-4
CASRSRETTGELFF
>TRBJ1-3|TRBV5-4
CASSPGQGFAGNTIYF
>TRBJ1-2|TRBV6-1
CASSPGQDYGYTF
>TRBJ2-3|TRBV30
CAWAKQDIDTQYF
>TRBJ1-2|TRBV6-1
CASSLHTGTDGYTF